This entry lists 3 T cell receptor beta chains sequenced from one sample in a study of response to subunit inactivated influenza vaccine. TCRdb independently ran MiXCR on the RT-PCR reads; one entry per CDR3 protein. The sample holds about 700,000 distinct CDR3 sequences; about 15% are singletons and the top ten take around 7.6%. The starting material was PBMCs from blood, obtained roughly 15 days before vaccination. These receptors came from a man in his forties or fifties who received an inactivated influenza vaccine.

The chain joins TRBV20-1 to TRBJ2-1; no firm D call. The ends were cut back, 0 bases at V and 9 bases at J, with 9 bases in the middle. From germline, CDR1 is DFQATT and CDR2 SNEGSKA (reference sequence). The CDR3 length is 12 residues. The CDR3 spells CSARDLRAEQFF. In DNA, the CDR3 is TGCAGTGCTAGAGATTTGCGTGCTGAGCAGTTCTTC.

This clonotype appeared many times. V gene TRBV4-2 combines with J gene TRBJ2-7; D is unclear. The ends were cut back, 0 bases at V and 2 bases at J, with 5 bases in the middle. The CDR3 runs to 13 residues. CDR1 LGHNA and CDR2 YNFKEQ come from the germline V gene. The CDR3 sequence: CASSQDFAYEQYF. DNA of the CDR3: TGTGCCAGCAGCCAAGATTTTGCCTACGAGCAGTACTTC.

The chain's CDR3 is CASSSVNPPRGYTF. The CDR3 DNA reads as TGTGCCAGCAGTTCGGTGAACCCACCCCGTGGCTACACCTTC. The chain has TRBV12-3 or TRBV12-4 and TRBJ1-2; D call uncertain. V shed 4 bases and J shed 7 bases, with 16 bases lying between them. CDR3 size: 14 residues.